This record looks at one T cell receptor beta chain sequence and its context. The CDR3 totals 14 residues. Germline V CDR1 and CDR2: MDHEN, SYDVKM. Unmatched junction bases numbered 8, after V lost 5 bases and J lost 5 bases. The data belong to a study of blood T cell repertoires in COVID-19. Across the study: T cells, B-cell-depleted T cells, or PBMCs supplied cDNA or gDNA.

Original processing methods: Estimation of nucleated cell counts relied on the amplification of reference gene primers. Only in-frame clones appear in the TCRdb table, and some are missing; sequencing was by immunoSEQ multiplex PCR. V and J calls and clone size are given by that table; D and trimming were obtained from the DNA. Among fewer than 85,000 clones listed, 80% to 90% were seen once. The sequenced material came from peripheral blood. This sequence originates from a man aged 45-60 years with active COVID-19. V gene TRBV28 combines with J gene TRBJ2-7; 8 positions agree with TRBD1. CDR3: CASSPPGQENEQYF. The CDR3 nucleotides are TGTGCCAGCAGTCCGCCGGGACAGGAGAACGAGCAGTACTTC.